This T cell receptor beta chain was observed in a study of persistence of HIV-infected CD4 T cells. Study details: Isolated cells were CMV- and HIV-1 Gag-responding CD4+ T cells.

The immunoSEQ assay was version 4, run in survey mode. Using immunoSEQ multiplex PCR, the repertoire was profiled, and TCRdb retains in-frame clones only, with some absent. The sample consists of about 40,000 clones, 70% to 80% of them appearing once. Per germline, CDR1 LGHNA and CDR2 YSLEER. The length of the CDR3 is 15 residues. Unmatched junction bases numbered 7, after V lost 5 bases and J lost 5 bases. To note about this clone: Its antigen remains unidentified.

An overlapping HIV-1 Gag peptide pool stimulated these cells at about 1 ug/peptide/mL. Sorted nonresponding memory CD4+ T cells were CD40L-negative, CD69-negative, CD45RO-high. V and J are TRBV4-3 and TRBJ2-5; 11 bases agree with TRBD1. The sequences come from CD4+ T cells sorted from PBMCs after 18-hour stimulation, collected from a patient who received antiretroviral therapy. The source of this sequence is an adult man with HIV who was CMV-seropositive. CDR3 DNA: TGCGCCAGCAGCTCGCGGACAGGGGGCGCGGAGACCCAGTACTTC. Encoded protein: CASSSRTGGAETQYF.